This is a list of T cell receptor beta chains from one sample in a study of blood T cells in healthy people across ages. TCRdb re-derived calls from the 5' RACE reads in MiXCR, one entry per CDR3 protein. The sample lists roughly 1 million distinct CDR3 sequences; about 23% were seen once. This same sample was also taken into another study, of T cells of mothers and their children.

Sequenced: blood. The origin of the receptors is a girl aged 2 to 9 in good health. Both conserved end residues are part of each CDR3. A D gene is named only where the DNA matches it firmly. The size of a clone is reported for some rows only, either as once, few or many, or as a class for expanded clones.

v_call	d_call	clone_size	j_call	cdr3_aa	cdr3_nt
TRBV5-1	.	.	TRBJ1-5	CASSPDRFNQPQHF	TGCGCCAGCAGCCCGGACAGATTCAATCAGCCCCAGCATTTT
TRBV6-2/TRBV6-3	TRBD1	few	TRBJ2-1	CPTDGQGGRNEQFF	TGTCCCACAGACGGACAGGGGGGACGTAATGAGCAGTTCTTC
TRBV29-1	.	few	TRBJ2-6	CSAFFPGANVLTF	TGCAGCGCCTTCTTCCCGGGGGCCAACGTCCTGACTTTC
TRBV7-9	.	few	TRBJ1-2	CASSLVGIGGYTF	TGTGCCAGCAGCTTAGTGGGGATAGGCGGCTACACCTTC
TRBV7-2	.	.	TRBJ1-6	CASSFQGANSPLHF	TGTGCCAGCAGCTTCCAGGGAGCGAATTCACCCCTCCACTTT
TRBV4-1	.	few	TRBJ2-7	CASSPGASSSYEQYF	TGCGCCAGCAGCCCTGGGGCTTCTAGCTCCTACGAGCAGTACTTC
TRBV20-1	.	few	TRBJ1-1	CSASNLEYTEAFF	TGCAGTGCTAGTAACTTAGAATACACTGAAGCTTTCTTT
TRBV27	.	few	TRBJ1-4	CASSGVGQGEEKLFF	TGTGCCAGCAGTGGAGTGGGGCAGGGAGAGGAAAAACTGTTTTTT
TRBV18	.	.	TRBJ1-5	CASSRSGGNQPQHF	TGTGCCAGCTCCCGATCTGGCGGGAATCAGCCCCAGCATTTT
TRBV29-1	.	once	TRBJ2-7	CSVSIHGGSYEQYF	TGCAGCGTGTCGATCCACGGGGGCTCCTACGAGCAGTACTTC
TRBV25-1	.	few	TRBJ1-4	CASSESSLQGHPNEKLFF	TGTGCCAGCAGTGAATCCTCTTTACAGGGCCATCCTAATGAAAAACTGTTTTTT
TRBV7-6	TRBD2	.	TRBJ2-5	CASSLIPPPLAGEETQYF	TGTGCCAGCAGCTTAATTCCCCCCCCCCTAGCGGGAGAAGAGACCCAGTACTTC
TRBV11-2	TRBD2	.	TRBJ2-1	CASSRGLGYEGSLQFF	TGTGCCAGCTCGCGGGGGTTGGGGTACGAGGGTTCGTTGCAGTTCTTC
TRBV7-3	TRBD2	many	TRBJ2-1	CASSSTSGQWDEQFF	TGTGCCAGCAGCTCGACTAGCGGTCAATGGGATGAGCAGTTCTTC
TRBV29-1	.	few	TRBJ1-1	CSVDPRNTEAFF	TGCAGCGTTGATCCGAGGAACACTGAAGCTTTCTTT
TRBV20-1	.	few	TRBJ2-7	CSARSRGYEQYF	TGCAGTGCTAGGTCCAGGGGCTACGAGCAGTACTTC
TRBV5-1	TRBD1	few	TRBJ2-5	CASSQGTDQETQYF	TGCGCCAGCAGCCAAGGGACAGATCAAGAGACCCAGTACTTC
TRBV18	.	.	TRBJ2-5	CASSVGTQYQETHYF	TGTGCCAGCTCCGTCGGGACGCAGTACCAAGAGACCCACTACTTC
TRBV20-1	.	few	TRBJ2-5	CSARALHYSVGETQYF	TGCAGTGCTAGGGCCCTCCATTATAGCGTGGGGGAGACCCAGTACTTC
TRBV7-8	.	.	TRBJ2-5	CASNPTRVQETQYF	TGTGCCTCCAACCCGACTCGGGTACAAGAGACCCAGTACTTC
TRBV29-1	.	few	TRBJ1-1	CSVEEEGTALNTEAFF	TGCAGCGTTGAAGAAGAGGGGACGGCATTGAACACTGAAGCTTTCTTT
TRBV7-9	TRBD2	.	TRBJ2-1	CASSLTSGDQFF	TGTGCCAGCAGCTTAACTAGCGGGGACCAGTTCTTC